These 29 T cell receptor beta chains share one sample of origin, sequenced in a study of T cells in Graves' hyperthyroidism and ophthalmopathy. Researchers amplified the TCR beta CDR3 regions from RNA transcripts. The HTBI primer set drove a first-round RT-PCR of the TCR CDR3. From the multiplex PCR reads, TCRdb called clonotypes with MiXCR, one entry per CDR3 protein. Of around 300,000 distinct CDR3 sequences detected, about 14% appear once; the ten largest clones hold roughly 8.5%. Sequencing was performed on blood. These receptors were obtained from a woman between 25 and 40 years old with Graves' hyperthyroidism that later progressed to Graves' ophthalmopathy.

This clonotype was counted many times. This chain uses TRBV27 with TRBJ2-5; weak D call: TRBD2 (6 bases). Trimming took off 5 bases at V and 2 bases at J, with 18 bases between the two ends. The CDR3 sequence is 16 residues long. Germline CDR1 is MNHEY and CDR2 is SMNVEV (reference sequence). CDR3 DNA sequence: TGTGCCAGCAGTCCACTGACCGGGACTGGACAAGAGACCCAGTACTTC. It codes for CASSPLTGTGQETQYF.

In its sample, this clonotype was seen many times. The rearrangement links TRBV5-8 to TRBJ2-3; 8 bases map to TRBD2. The CDR3 sequence is 16 residues long. Germline V gene data show CDR1 as SGHTS and CDR2 as YDEGEE. The junction had 10 bases not matched to a gene; V was cut back by 4 bases and J by 3 bases. The CDR3 is CASSPLAGGATDTQYF. The CDR3 DNA follows: TGTGCCAGCAGCCCCCTGGCGGGAGGCGCTACAGATACGCAGTATTTT.

At least ten counts were recorded for this clonotype. V is TRBV6-2 or TRBV6-3 and J is TRBJ2-7; TRBD1 matches at 10 bases. This CDR3 contains 14 residues. The V and J ends lost 5 bases and 6 bases, in that order; junction bases with no gene match: 7. Germline lookup yields CDR1 MNHEY and CDR2 SVGEGT. Written as DNA, the CDR3 is TGTGCCAGCAGTCCGCCGGGACAGGGGCGCGAGCAGTACTTC. Translation gives CASSPPGQGREQYF.

This clonotype came up many times. The rearrangement uses TRBV11-2 and TRBJ2-7, with 8 nucleotides matching TRBD2. The junction had 7 bases not matched to a gene; V was cut back by 4 bases and J by 2 bases. Germline CDR1 and CDR2: SGHAT and FQNNGV. This CDR3 is 15 amino acids long. Here the CDR3 reads CASSYGGGSAYEQYF. The CDR3 bases are TGTGCCAGCAGCTACGGCGGGGGGAGCGCCTACGAGCAGTACTTC.

This clonotype was observed many times. This chain joins TRBV19 and TRBJ1-2, with D unresolved. Germline V lookup: CDR1 LNHDA, CDR2 SQIVND (reference sequence). Trimming cost V 4 bases and J 5 bases, with 17 bases left between them. This CDR3 is 15 amino acids long. Written as DNA, the CDR3 is TGTGCCAGTAGTACCTGGATGGATCCGGGTTATGGCTACACCTTC. This gives the protein CASSTWMDPGYGYTF.

This clonotype was observed a few times. Written as DNA, the CDR3 is TGTGCCAGCAGTACTCCGAGCTCTGGGGCCAACGTCCTGACTTTC. Translated: CASSTPSSGANVLTF. The V and J genes are TRBV28 and TRBJ2-6; no clear D gene. The CDR3 runs 15 residues. Deletions cut 5 bases from V and 0 bases from J, with 8 bases between. Germline CDR1 and CDR2: MDHEN and SYDVKM. The entire variable domain, with the rest obtained from reference TRBV28 and TRBJ2-6, is as follows: DVKVTQSSRYLVKRTGEKVFLECVQDMDHENMFWYRQDPGLGLRLIYFSYDVKMKEKGDIPEGYSVSREKKERFSLILESASTNQTSMYLCASSTPSSGANVLTFGAGSRLTVL.

This clonotype was detected ten times or more. CDR3 coding DNA: TGTGCCAGCAGCTTTTCGGGACTAGGGACCGCCGGGGAGCTGTTTTTT. This codes for CASSFSGLGTAGELFF. The V and J genes are TRBV7-2 and TRBJ2-2, with 8 bases lining up with TRBD2. Looked up from germline, CDR1 is SGHTA and CDR2 is FQGNSA. The CDR3 has 16 amino acids. Trimming cost V 3 bases and J 6 bases; bases outside gene matches: 9. Full variable domain (remainder filled in from reference TRBV7-2 and TRBJ2-2): GAGVSQSPSNKVTEKGKDVELRCDPISGHTALYWYRQSLGQGLEFLIYFQGNSAPDKSGLPSDRFSAERTGGSVSTLTIQRTQQEDSAVYLCASSFSGLGTAGELFFGEGSRLTVL.

This clonotype was seen more than once but under ten times. No conserved phenylalanine or tryptophan is present at the end of the CDR3, so a read error is the likely explanation. The chain is built from TRBV4-1 and TRBJ2-5, with a tentative D call TRBD2 (5 bases). Per germline, CDR1 MGHRA and CDR2 YSYEKL. Trimming took 0 bases from V and 5 from J, leaving 16 bases between them. The CDR3 has 16 amino acids. CDR3 residues: CASSQESVPGGETQYL. Written as DNA, the CDR3 is TGCGCCAGCAGCCAAGAGAGTGTCCCGGGCGGGGAGACCCAGTACCTC.

This clonotype has only a few counts. The rearrangement links TRBV19 to TRBJ2-1, with TRBD2 identical over 12 bases. CDR1 and CDR2 from the germline V gene are LNHDA and SQIVND (reference sequence). With V trimmed by 5 bases and J by 3 bases, 2 bases remained unmatched. This CDR3 is 15 amino acids long. The CDR3 loop is CASSVGLAGYNEQFF. Here the CDR3 DNA reads TGTGCCAGTAGTGTGGGACTAGCGGGCTACAATGAGCAGTTCTTC.

The chain recombines TRBV5-4 with TRBJ1-2; tentatively, D is TRBD1 (6 bases). CDR3 length equals 13 residues. Trimming cost V 1 base and J 3 bases, with 7 bases left between them. Germline V gene sequence: CDR1 SGHNT, CDR2 YYREEE (reference sequence). CDR3 nucleotides: TGTGCCAGCAGCTTGAACAGGGACTATGGCTACACCTTC. It encodes CASSLNRDYGYTF.

This clonotype came up once. A much larger clone is a single base away; this may be a read error. The chain joins TRBV12-3 or TRBV12-4 to TRBJ1-4; TRBD1 matches at 9 bases. There are 14 residues in the CDR3. J gave up 5 bases and V 6 bases, and 4 bases lay outside the gene matches. The chain's CDR3 is CASRKGQGNEKLFF. CDR3 coding DNA: TGTGCCAGCAGGAAAGGACAGGGGAATGAAAAACTGTTTTTT.

In this sample, this clonotype turned up many times. J is TRBJ2-3 and V is TRBV28; D remains ambiguous. In germline, CDR1 is MDHEN, CDR2 SYDVKM. CDR3 size: 17 residues. Trimming removed 3 bases from V and 1 base from J, with 17 bases in between. CDR3 nucleotide sequence: TGTGCCAGCAGTTTCCCCTCAAAGGCGGCAGGCACAGATACGCAGTATTTT. This sequence encodes CASSFPSKAAGTDTQYF.

This clonotype was counted between two and nine times. The chain uses TRBV20-1 and TRBJ2-2, with D uncertain. Per germline, CDR1 DFQATT and CDR2 SNEGSKA (reference sequence). The CDR3 sequence is 11 residues long. V lost 6 bases and J 3 bases, leaving 5 bases between the germline ends. CDR3 residues: CSAPYTGELFF. The CDR3 coding sequence is TGCAGTGCCCCTTACACCGGGGAGCTGTTTTTT.

The table lists this clonotype with many counts. The chain has TRBV24-1 and TRBJ2-1; D is undetermined. Germline V gene lookup returns CDR1 KGHDR and CDR2 SFDVKD. V was pared by 4 bases and J by 10 bases, with 10 bases between. This CDR3 contains 12 residues. The CDR3 is CATSDPVEEQFF. The DNA for the CDR3 is TGTGCCACCAGTGACCCAGTAGAAGAGCAGTTCTTC.

This clonotype occurred many times. The V call is TRBV20-1, the J call TRBJ2-5, with TRBD2 matching over 9 bases. V shed 4 bases and J 1 base; nucleotides not matched to a gene: 19. Germline assignment: CDR1 DFQATT and CDR2 SNEGSKA (reference sequence). This CDR3 region has 19 residues. CDR3 amino acids: CSAKLWASGEVGIQETQYF. As DNA, the CDR3 is TGCAGTGCTAAATTGTGGGCTAGCGGGGAGGTTGGGATCCAAGAGACCCAGTACTTC.

The chain links TRBV20-1 to TRBJ1-6, with TRBD1 matching over 7 bases. Germline values: CDR1 DFQATT, CDR2 SNEGSKA (reference sequence). The CDR3 is made up of 15 amino acids. V gave up 3 bases and J gave up 4 bases; unmatched junction bases: 6. The CDR3 protein is CSASNPGQYNSPLHF. In DNA, the CDR3 is TGCAGTGCTAGTAATCCGGGACAGTATAATTCACCCCTCCACTTT.

This clonotype was observed many times. This chain uses TRBV2 with TRBJ2-7; D unclear. The CDR3 is 15 residues long. Trimming pared 4 bases from V and 0 bases from J, leaving 13 bases between. CDR1 is SNHLY, CDR2 FYNNEI, per germline. The CDR3 coding sequence is TGTGCCAGCAGTGGAAGGCAGTCGTACTCCTACGAGCAGTACTTC. Translating it yields CASSGRQSYSYEQYF.

This clonotype was counted many times. The rearrangement joins TRBV2 to TRBJ1-4; 12 positions match TRBD1. V gave up 7 bases and J gave up 10 bases; unmatched junction bases: 13. This CDR3 spans 16 amino acids. Germline V gene data show CDR1 as SNHLY and CDR2 as FYNNEI. The CDR3 region is CASTTSGTGGAGKLFF. The DNA for the CDR3 is TGTGCCAGCACCACCTCAGGGACAGGGGGCGCCGGAAAACTGTTTTTT.

This clonotype was observed many times. J is TRBJ2-3 and V is TRBV28; 10 nucleotides agree with TRBD1. CDR1 is MDHEN and CDR2 is SYDVKM in the germline V gene. Unmatched junction bases numbered 3, after V lost 6 bases and J lost 6 bases. The CDR3 runs to 13 residues. CDR3 loop: CASRTGGMDTQYF. CDR3 coding DNA: TGTGCCAGCAGGACAGGGGGCATGGATACGCAGTATTTT.

Only a few counts were recorded for this clonotype. This chain uses TRBV19 with TRBJ2-7, with a possible D match to TRBD2 (6 bases). CDR3 length equals 14 residues. The germline V and J ends were trimmed by 5 bases and 2 bases, with 13 bases remaining between them. In germline, CDR1 is LNHDA, CDR2 SQIVND (reference sequence). In nucleotides, the CDR3 is TGTGCCAGTAGTGCGGCTAGCGAAACCTACGAGCAGTACTTC. Encoded protein: CASSAASETYEQYF. The variable domain in full, completed from reference TRBV19 and TRBJ2-7, reads DGGITQSPKYLFRKEGQNVTLSCEQNLNHDAMYWYRQDPGQGLRLIYYSQIVNDFQKGDIAEGYSVSREKKESFPLTVTSAQKNPTAFYLCASSAASETYEQYFGPGTRLTVT.

Worth noting for this clonotype: Being one base from a much bigger clone, this may be a read error. The chain recombines TRBV7-6 with TRBJ2-7; possibly TRBD2 for D (5 bases). The V gene's germline CDR1 is SGHVS and CDR2 FNYEAQ. The CDR3 sequence is 14 residues long. As DNA, the CDR3 is TGTGCCAGCAGCTTAACGGCGCTAGCCTACGGGCAGTACTTC. It encodes CASSLTALAYGQYF. The whole variable domain, filled in from reference TRBV7-6 and TRBJ2-7, reads GAGVSQSPRYKVTKRGQDVALRCDPISGHVSLYWYRQALGQGPEFLTYFNYEAQQDKSGLPNDRFSAERPEGSISTLTIQRTEQRDSAMYRCASSLTALAYGQYFGPGTRLTVT.

Here the CDR3 DNA reads TGTGCCAGCTGTAGAACCGGGCCTGCGAATTCACCCCTCCACTTT. Encoded protein: CASCRTGPANSPLHF. The chain has TRBV12-3 or TRBV12-4 and TRBJ1-6; unclear D gene. V was cut by 8 bases and J by 7 bases, with 18 bases left in between. This CDR3 is built from 15 residues.

This clonotype was found many times. The rearrangement links TRBV30 to TRBJ2-1; possibly TRBD2 for D (5 bases). CDR3 length: 13 amino acids. The ends were cut back, 0 bases at V and 10 bases at J, with 13 bases in the middle. CDR1 and CDR2 (germline): GTSNPN, SVGIG (reference sequence). CDR3 DNA sequence: TGTGCCTGGAGTGTATTACGGACGGGGGAGCAGTTCTTC. This translates into CAWSVLRTGEQFF.

At least ten counts were recorded for this clonotype. This chain uses TRBV9 with TRBJ2-3, with a possible D match to TRBD2 (6 bases). This CDR3 comprises 14 residues. Looked up from germline, CDR1 is SGDLS and CDR2 is YYNGEE. Trimming shortened V by 6 bases and J by 5 bases, and 16 bases separated the two germline ends. The CDR3 nucleotides are TGTGCCAGCAACTTGGGGGGACGAGGAGATACGCAGTATTTT. Encoded protein: CASNLGGRGDTQYF.

This clonotype showed up many times. The chain has TRBV7-8 and TRBJ1-5, with TRBD1 matching over 12 bases. The CDR3 consists of 18 residues. J was trimmed by 2 bases and V by 3 bases; bases with no gene match: 8. From germline, CDR1 is SGHVS and CDR2 FQNEAQ. CDR3 amino acids: CASSFGTGGVGGNQPQHF. The CDR3, as DNA: TGTGCCAGCAGCTTCGGGACAGGGGGCGTTGGGGGCAATCAGCCCCAGCATTTT.

There are many counts of this clonotype. The chain recombines TRBV6-1 with TRBJ1-5; TRBD1 aligns across 12 bases. The V gene's germline CDR1 is MNHNS and CDR2 SASEGT. The CDR3 covers 16 residues. The V segment lost 6 bases and the J segment 7 bases; nucleotides outside the gene matches: 10. The CDR3 protein is CASRDWDRGPEQPQHF. In nucleotides, the CDR3 is TGTGCCAGCAGGGATTGGGACAGGGGGCCGGAACAGCCCCAGCATTTT.

This clonotype was detected many times. V is TRBV20-1 and J is TRBJ1-2, with a tentative D call TRBD1 (5 bases). This CDR3 comprises 16 residues. Germline V CDR1 and CDR2: DFQATT, SNEGSKA (reference sequence). V was clipped by 2 bases and J by 1 base, with 17 bases between them. The CDR3 region is CSARLLVWGDNYGYTF. In nucleotides, the CDR3 is TGCAGTGCTAGACTTCTGGTGTGGGGGGATAACTATGGCTACACCTTC.

This clonotype was observed a handful of times. The rearrangement uses TRBV11-1 and TRBJ1-4; D unclear. Germline V gene data show CDR1 as SGHAT and CDR2 as FQDESV (reference sequence). This CDR3 is built from 13 residues. V shed 5 bases and J shed 8 bases, with 12 bases lying between them. The CDR3 region has the DNA TGTGCCAGCAGCCTGGACTGGGGAGAAAAACTGTTTTTT. It yields the protein CASSLDWGEKLFF. The full variable domain, completed using reference TRBV11-1 and TRBJ1-4, is EAEVAQSPRYKITEKSQAVAFWCDPISGHATLYWYRQILGQGPELLVQFQDESVVDDSQLPKDRFSAERLKGVDSTLKIQPAELGDSAMYLCASSLDWGEKLFFGSGTQLSVL.

Many counts were recorded for this clonotype. This chain links TRBV28 with TRBJ2-2, with 7 bases fitting TRBD2. The germline CDR1 and CDR2 sequences are MDHEN and SYDVKM. V trimming: 6 bases; J trimming: 5 bases; junction bases outside the gene matches: 9. The CDR3 covers 15 residues. CDR3 amino acids: CASSLGGKGTGELFF. The CDR3 nucleotides are TGTGCCAGCAGCTTGGGAGGGAAAGGAACCGGGGAGCTGTTTTTT.